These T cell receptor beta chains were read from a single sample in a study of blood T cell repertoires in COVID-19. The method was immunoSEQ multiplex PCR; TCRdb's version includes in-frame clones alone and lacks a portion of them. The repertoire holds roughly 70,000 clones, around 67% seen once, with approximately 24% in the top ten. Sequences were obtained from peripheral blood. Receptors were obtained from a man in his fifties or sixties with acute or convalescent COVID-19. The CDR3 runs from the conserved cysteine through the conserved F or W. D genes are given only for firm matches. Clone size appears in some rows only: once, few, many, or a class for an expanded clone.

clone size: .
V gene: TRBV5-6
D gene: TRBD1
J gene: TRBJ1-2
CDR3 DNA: TGTGCCAGCAGCCGTCACGGACAGGGACAGAAAAATTATGGCTACACCTTC
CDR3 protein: CASSRHGQGQKNYGYTF

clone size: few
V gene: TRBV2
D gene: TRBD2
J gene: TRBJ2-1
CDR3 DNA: TGTGCCAGCAGTGTGCCTAGCGGGAGTCGGGAGCAGTTCTTC
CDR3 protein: CASSVPSGSREQFF

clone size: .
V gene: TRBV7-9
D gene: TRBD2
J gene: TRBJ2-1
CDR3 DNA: TGTGCCAGCAGCTTTAATCTGCTAGCGGGAGGGCCCAGTGAGCAGTTCTTC
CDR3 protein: CASSFNLLAGGPSEQFF

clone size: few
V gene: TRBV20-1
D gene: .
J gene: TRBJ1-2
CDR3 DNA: TGCAGTGCTAGTCCCGGTGACACCCGTGGCTACACCTTC
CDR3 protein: CSASPGDTRGYTF

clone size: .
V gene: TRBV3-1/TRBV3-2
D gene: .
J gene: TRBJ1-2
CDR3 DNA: TGTGCCAGCAGTCTCACAGGAATAAACTATGGCTACACCTTC
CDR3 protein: CASSLTGINYGYTF

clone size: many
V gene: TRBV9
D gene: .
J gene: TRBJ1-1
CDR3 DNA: TGTGCCAGCAGCGCAACGGCCAGGGCCGCTGAAGCTTTCTTT
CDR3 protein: CASSATARAAEAFF

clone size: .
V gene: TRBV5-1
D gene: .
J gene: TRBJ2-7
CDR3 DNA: TGCGCCAGCAGCTTGGCGGGCGAGCAGTACTTC
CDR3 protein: CASSLAGEQYF

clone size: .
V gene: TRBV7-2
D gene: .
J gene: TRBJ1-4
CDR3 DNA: TGTGCCAGCGGCCAGTATAAGGGGGAGGAAAAACTGTTTTTT
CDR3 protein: CASGQYKGEEKLFF

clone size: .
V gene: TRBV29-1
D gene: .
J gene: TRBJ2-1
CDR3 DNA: TGCAGCGTTGCTGCGGACGGGAACTACAATGAGCAGTTCTTC
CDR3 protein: CSVAADGNYNEQFF

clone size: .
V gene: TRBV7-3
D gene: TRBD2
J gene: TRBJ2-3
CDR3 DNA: TGTGCCAGCAGCAAGACTAGCGGCACAGATACGCAGTATTTT
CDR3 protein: CASSKTSGTDTQYF

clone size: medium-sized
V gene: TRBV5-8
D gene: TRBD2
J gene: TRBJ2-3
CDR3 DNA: TGTGCCAGCAGCTCGAGAGCGGGAGTCGGCACAGATACGCAGTATTTT
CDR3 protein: CASSSRAGVGTDTQYF

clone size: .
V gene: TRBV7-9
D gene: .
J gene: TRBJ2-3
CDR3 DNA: TGTGCCAGCAGCCGAAATCGGGATACGCAGTATTTT
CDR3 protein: CASSRNRDTQYF

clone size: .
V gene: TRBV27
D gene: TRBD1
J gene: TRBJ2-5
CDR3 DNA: TGTGCCAGCGCACAGGGGGACCAAGAGACCCAGTACTTC
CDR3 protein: CASAQGDQETQYF

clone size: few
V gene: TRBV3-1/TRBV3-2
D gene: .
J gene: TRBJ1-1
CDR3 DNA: TGTGCCAGCAGGGAAGACAGCCTGAACACTGAAGCTTTCTTT
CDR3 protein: CASREDSLNTEAFF

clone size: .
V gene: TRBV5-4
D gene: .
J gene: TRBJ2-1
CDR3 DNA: TGTGCCAGCAGCTTGAGCGGTTGGGATGAGCAGTTCTTC
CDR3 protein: CASSLSGWDEQFF

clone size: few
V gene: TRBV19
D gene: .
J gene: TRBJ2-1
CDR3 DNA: TGTGCCAGTAGTCTCCGAGACAATGAGCAGTTCTTC
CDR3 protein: CASSLRDNEQFF

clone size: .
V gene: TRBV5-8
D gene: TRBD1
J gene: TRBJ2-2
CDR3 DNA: TGTGCCAGCAGCCCTTACAGGGGGCAAGACACCGGGGAGCTGTTTTTT
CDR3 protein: CASSPYRGQDTGELFF

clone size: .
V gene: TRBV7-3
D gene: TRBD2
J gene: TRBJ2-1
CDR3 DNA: TGTGCCAGCAGTGAAGGGACTAGCGGGTTTAAGCAGTTCTTC
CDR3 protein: CASSEGTSGFKQFF

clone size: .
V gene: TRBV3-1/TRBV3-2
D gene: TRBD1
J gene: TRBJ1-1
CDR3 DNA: TGTGCCAGCAGCCTGAATCGGCAGGGGGCCACTGAAGCTTTCTTT
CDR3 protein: CASSLNRQGATEAFF

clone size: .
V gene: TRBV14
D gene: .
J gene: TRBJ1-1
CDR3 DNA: TGTGCCAGCAGCCGCACGGAGGGCGACGAAGCTTTCTTT
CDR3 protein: CASSRTEGDEAFF

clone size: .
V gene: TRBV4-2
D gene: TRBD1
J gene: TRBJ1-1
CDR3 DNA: TGTGCCAGCTGGTACGGACAGGGACAAACTGAAGCTTTCTTT
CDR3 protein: CASWYGQGQTEAFF

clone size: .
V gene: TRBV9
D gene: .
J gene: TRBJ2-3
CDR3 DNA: TGTGCCAGCAGCGTAGGATTTGGGCCGCTGTATTTT
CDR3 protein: CASSVGFGPLYF

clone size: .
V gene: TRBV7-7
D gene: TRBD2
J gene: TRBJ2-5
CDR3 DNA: TGTGCCAGCAGCTTAGCCACCCTAGTGCGGGAGGGCCGAGGTGGGGAGACCCAGTACTTC
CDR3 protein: CASSLATLVREGRGGETQYF

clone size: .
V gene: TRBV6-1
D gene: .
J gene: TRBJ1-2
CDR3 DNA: TGTGCCAGCAGTGAGGACAAGGATGGCTACACCTTC
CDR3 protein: CASSEDKDGYTF

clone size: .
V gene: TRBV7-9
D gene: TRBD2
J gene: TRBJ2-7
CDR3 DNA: TGTGCCAGCAGCTTAGGAACTAGCGGGCGTAGCTCCTACGAGCAGTACTTC
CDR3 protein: CASSLGTSGRSSYEQYF

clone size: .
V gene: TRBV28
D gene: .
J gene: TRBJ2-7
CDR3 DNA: TGTGCCAGCAGTGCCCCCCGGGACAACTACGAGCAGTACTTC
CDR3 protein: CASSAPRDNYEQYF

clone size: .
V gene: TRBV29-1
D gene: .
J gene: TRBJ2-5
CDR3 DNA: TGCAGCGTTAATGAGGGCCGTGAGACCCAGTACTTC
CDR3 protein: CSVNEGRETQYF

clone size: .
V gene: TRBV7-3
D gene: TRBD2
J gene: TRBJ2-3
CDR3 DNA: TGTGCCAGCAGCTCCGGGACTAGCGGGAGTGCGCAGTATTTT
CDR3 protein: CASSSGTSGSAQYF

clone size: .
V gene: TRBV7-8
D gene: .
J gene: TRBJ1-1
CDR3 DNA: TGTGCCAGCAGCCTCAGGGTAGACACTGAAGCTTTCTTT
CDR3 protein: CASSLRVDTEAFF

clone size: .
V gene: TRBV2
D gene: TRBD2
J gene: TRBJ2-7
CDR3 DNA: TGTGCCAGCGAACTAGCGGGGGACGACAACGAGCAGTACTTC
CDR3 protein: CASELAGDDNEQYF

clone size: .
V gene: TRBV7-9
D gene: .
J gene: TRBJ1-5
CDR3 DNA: TGTGCCAGCAGCCTAAACAATCAGCCCCAGCATTTT
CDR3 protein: CASSLNNQPQHF

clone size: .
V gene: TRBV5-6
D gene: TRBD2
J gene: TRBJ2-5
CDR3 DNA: TGTGCCAGCAGCTTCGGACTAGCGGGGGTTAGAGAGACCCAGTACTTC
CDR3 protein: CASSFGLAGVRETQYF

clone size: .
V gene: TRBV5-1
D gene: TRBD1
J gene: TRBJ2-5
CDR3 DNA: TGCGCCAGCAGCTTGCTACCGGGACAGGGGGAGACCCAGTACTTC
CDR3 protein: CASSLLPGQGETQYF

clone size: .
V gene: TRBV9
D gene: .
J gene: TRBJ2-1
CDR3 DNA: TGTGCCAGCAGCGTCGGGCTGGGCTTTCAGGGGTACAATGAGCAGTTCTTC
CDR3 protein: CASSVGLGFQGYNEQFF

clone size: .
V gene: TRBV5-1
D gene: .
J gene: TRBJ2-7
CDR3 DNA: TGCGCCAGCAGCGTCGGATACGTAGGGGGTTGGGAGCAGTACTTC
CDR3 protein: CASSVGYVGGWEQYF

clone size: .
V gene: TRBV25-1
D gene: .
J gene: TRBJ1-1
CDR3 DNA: TGTGCCAGCAGTGAAACTGGGAGGAACACTGAAGCTTTCTTT
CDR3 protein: CASSETGRNTEAFF

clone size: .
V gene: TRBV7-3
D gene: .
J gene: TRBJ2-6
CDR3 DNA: TGTGCCAGCAGCTCCACAGCCTCTGGGGCCAACGTCCTGACTTTC
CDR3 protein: CASSSTASGANVLTF

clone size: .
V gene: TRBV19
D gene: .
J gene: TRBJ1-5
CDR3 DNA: TGTGCCAGTAGTAAACGGACAGCTTTTGCTAATCAGCCCCAGCATTTT
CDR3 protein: CASSKRTAFANQPQHF

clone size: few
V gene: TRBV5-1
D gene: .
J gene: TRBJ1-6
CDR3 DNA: TGCGCCAGCAGCTTTACCCCTACTCCCCAAGCCTCACCCCTCCACTTT
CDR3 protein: CASSFTPTPQASPLHF

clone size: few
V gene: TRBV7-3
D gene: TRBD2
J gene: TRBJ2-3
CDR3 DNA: TGTGCCAGCAGCTTATTTGGACTAGCGGGAGGGTACTCTGGCACAGATACGCAGTATTTT
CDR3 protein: CASSLFGLAGGYSGTDTQYF

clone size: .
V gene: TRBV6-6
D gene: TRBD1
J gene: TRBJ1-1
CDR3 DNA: TGTGCCAGCGGGGGACAGGGGGACACTGAAGCTTTCTTT
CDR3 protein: CASGGQGDTEAFF

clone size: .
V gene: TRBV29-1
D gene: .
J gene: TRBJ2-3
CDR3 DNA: TGCAGCGTCCCCTGGCCCCCCACAGATACGCAGTATTTT
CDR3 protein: CSVPWPPTDTQYF

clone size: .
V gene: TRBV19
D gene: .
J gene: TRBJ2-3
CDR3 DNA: TGTGCCAGTAGTATTTCCTTAACAGATACGCAGTATTTT
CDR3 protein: CASSISLTDTQYF

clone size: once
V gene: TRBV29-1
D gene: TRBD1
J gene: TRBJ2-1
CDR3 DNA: TGCAGCGTCATCCAGGGGGATACCTACAATGAGCAGTTCTTC
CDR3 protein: CSVIQGDTYNEQFF

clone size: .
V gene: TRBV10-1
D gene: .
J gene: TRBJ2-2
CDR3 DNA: TGCGCCAGCAGGGAAGGGACTGCCACCGGGGAGCTGTTTTTT
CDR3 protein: CASREGTATGELFF

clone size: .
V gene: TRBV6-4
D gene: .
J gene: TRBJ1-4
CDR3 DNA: TGTGCCATTAGACAGGAGGTCACTGCAACTAATGAAAAACTGTTTTTT
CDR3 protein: CAIRQEVTATNEKLFF

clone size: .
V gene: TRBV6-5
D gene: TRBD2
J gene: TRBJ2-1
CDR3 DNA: TGTGCCAGCAGTCTTCTTAGCGGGACAAATAATGAGCAGTTCTTC
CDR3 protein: CASSLLSGTNNEQFF

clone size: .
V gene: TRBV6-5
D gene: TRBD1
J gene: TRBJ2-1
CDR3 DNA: TGTGCCAGCAGTTACGGACAGGGCAATGAGCAGTTCTTC
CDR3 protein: CASSYGQGNEQFF

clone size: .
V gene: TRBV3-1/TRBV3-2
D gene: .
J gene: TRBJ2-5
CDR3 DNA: TGTGCCAGCAGCCCGGACTCCCAAGAGACCCAGTACTTC
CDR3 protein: CASSPDSQETQYF

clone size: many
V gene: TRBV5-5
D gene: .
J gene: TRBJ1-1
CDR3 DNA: TGTGCCAGCAGCGCCTCAGGGGCTTTGGGCACTGAAGCTTTCTTT
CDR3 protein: CASSASGALGTEAFF

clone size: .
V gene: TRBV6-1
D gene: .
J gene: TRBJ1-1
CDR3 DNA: TGTGCCAGCAGTGAAGCTTCTACTAACACTGAAGCTTTCTTT
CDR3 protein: CASSEASTNTEAFF

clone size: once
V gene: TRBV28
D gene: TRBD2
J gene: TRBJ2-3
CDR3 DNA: TGTGCCAGCAGTTCCCTTACACCTGGGACTAGCACGGGAGATACGCAGTATTTT
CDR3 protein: CASSSLTPGTSTGDTQYF

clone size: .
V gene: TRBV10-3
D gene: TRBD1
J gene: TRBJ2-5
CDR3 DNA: TGTGCCATCAGTGACAAGGGGGCAGCGAGAGAGACCCAGTACTTC
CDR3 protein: CAISDKGAARETQYF

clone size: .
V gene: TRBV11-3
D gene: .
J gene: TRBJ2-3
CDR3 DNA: TGTGCCAGCTCACTCGGGGGTCCTAGCACAGATACGCAGTATTTT
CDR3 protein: CASSLGGPSTDTQYF

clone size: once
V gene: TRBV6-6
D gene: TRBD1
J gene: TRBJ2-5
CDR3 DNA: TGTGCCAGCAGTTACGAGGGACAGTCACAGACCCAGTACTTC
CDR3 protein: CASSYEGQSQTQYF